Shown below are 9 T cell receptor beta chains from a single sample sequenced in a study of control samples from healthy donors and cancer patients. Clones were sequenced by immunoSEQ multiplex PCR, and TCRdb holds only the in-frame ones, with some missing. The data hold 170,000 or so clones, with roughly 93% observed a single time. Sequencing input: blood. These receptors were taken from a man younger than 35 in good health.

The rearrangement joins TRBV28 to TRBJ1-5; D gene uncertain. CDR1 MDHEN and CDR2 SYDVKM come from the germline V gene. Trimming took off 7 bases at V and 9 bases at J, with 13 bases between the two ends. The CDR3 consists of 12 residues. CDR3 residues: CASTSQRGPQHF. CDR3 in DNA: TGTGCCAGCACCAGCCAAAGAGGGCCCCAGCATTTT.

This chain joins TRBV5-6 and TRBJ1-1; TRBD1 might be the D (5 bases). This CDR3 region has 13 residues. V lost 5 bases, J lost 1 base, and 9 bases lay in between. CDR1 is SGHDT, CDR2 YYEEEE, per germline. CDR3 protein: CASSNDRNTEAFF. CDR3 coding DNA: TGTGCCAGCAGTAACGACAGGAACACTGAAGCTTTCTTT.

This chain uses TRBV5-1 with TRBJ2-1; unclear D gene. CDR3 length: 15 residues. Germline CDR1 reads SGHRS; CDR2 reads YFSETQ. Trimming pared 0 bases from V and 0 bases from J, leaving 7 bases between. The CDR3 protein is CASSLVVNSYNEQFF. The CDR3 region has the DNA TGCGCCAGCAGCTTGGTAGTAAACTCCTACAATGAGCAGTTCTTC.

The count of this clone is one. CDR3 coding DNA: TGTGCCAGCAGTGTAGGCCTACAGGGAACCGGAAACACCATATATTTT. Translating gives CASSVGLQGTGNTIYF. The chain couples TRBV6-1 to TRBJ1-3; possible D gene TRBD1, 6 bases. Deletions cut 4 bases from V and 4 bases from J, with 17 bases between. The V gene's germline CDR1 is MNHNS and CDR2 SASEGT. This CDR3 spans 16 amino acids.

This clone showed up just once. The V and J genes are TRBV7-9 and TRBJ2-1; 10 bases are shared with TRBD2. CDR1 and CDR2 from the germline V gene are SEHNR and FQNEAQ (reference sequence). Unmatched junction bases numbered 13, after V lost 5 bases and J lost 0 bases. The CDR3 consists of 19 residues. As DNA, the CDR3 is TGTGCCAGCAGCCCGACCGGGACTAGCGTTCTTCGCTCCTACAATGAGCAGTTCTTC. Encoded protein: CASSPTGTSVLRSYNEQFF. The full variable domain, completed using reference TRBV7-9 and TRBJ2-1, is DTGVSQNPRHKITKRGQNVTFRCDPISEHNRLYWYRQTLGQGPEFLTYFQNEAQLEKSRLLSDRFSAERPKGSFSTLEIQRTEQGDSAMYLCASSPTGTSVLRSYNEQFFGPGTRLTVL.

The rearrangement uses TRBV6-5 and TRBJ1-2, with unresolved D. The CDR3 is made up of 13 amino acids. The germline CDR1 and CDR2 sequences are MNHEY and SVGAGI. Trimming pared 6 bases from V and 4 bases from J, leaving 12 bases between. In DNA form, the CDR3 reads TGTGCCAGCAGCGGATCCGGCGGCTATGGCTACACCTTC. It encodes CASSGSGGYGYTF.

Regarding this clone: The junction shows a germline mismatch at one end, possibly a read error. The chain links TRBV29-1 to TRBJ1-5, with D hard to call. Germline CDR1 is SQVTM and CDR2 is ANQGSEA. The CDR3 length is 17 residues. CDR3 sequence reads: CSFDVERSLDGNQPQHF. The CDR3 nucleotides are TGCAGCTTTGACGTGGAACGGTCTCTGGACGGCAATCAGCCCCAGCATTTT.

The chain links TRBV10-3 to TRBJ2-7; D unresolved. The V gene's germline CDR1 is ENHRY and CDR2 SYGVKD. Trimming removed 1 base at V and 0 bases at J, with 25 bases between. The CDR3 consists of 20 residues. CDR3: CAISEYLPSSTHRSSYEQYF. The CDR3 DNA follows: TGTGCCATCAGTGAGTATTTACCTTCTTCGACTCACCGGAGCTCCTACGAGCAGTACTTC.

Here the CDR3 reads CASSQGARNYGYTF. The CDR3 coding sequence is TGTGCCAGCAGCCAAGGTGCCCGGAACTATGGCTACACCTTC. The rearrangement uses TRBV3-1 (or the pseudogene TRBV3-2) and TRBJ1-2; the D is unclear. Trimming removed 1 base from V and 2 bases from J, with 8 bases in between. This CDR3 has 14 residues. Germline CDR1 LGHDT, CDR2 YNNKEL (reference sequence).